This paragraph covers one T cell receptor (beta chain) sequence. Only in-frame clones appear in the TCRdb table, and some are missing; sequencing was by immunoSEQ multiplex PCR. The table records roughly 200,000 clones, 90% to 95% of them present only once. The data were taken from a study of control samples from healthy donors and cancer patients. From germline, CDR1 is KGHSH and CDR2 LQKENI. CDR3 length: 15 amino acids. The ends were cut back, 2 bases at V and 5 bases at J, with 12 bases in the middle. The sequenced sample consisted of blood. This receptor was identified in a man in his late teens or twenties in good health. The V and J genes are TRBV18 and TRBJ2-2; tentatively, D is TRBD1 (7 bases). The CDR3 DNA follows: TGTGCCAGCTCACCAAGACAGGGAGGTACCGGGGAGCTGTTTTTT. This gives the protein CASSPRQGGTGELFF. Variable domain in full (rest from reference TRBV18 and TRBJ2-2): NAGVMQNPRHLVRRRGQEARLRCSPMKGHSHVYWYRQLPEEGLKFMVYLQKENIIDESGMPKERFSAEFPKEGPSILRIQQVVRGDSAAYFCASSPRQGGTGELFFGEGSRLTVL.